Listed below are T cell receptor beta chains from one sample, sequenced in a study of T-cell reconstitution after alpha-beta-depleted transplantation in children. TCRdb re-called the PCR reads with MiXCR, one entry per CDR3 protein. The profile shows hundreds of thousands of distinct CDR3 sequences, roughly 15% of them singletons. The sequencing here drew on PBMCs, mostly from graft donor cells, taken 360 days after TCRalphabeta/CD19-depleted stem cell transplant. The receptors were gathered from a male patient aged 2-15 years who had a stem cell transplant for acute lymphoblastic leukemia, so the T cells may come from the graft donor. Each CDR3 is given with its conserved first and last residue. D genes are given only for firm matches. Some rows mark clone size as missing; the rest say once, few, many or name a class of expanded clone.

TRBV21-1,-,TRBJ2-3,few,CASSQRQGEADTQYF,TGTGCCAGCAGCCAGAGACAGGGGGAAGCAGATACGCAGTATTTT
TRBV7-2,TRBD2,TRBJ2-5,few,CASSWRLAQNHQETQYF,TGTGCCAGCAGCTGGCGACTAGCGCAGAACCATCAAGAGACCCAGTACTTC
TRBV9,TRBD1,TRBJ1-4,-,CASSAHRPTGVGEKLFF,TGTGCCAGCAGCGCCCACCGTCCGACAGGGGTCGGTGAAAAACTGTTTTTT
TRBV29-1,TRBD2,TRBJ2-1,few,CSVSTSGGVPGEQFF,TGCAGCGTTTCCACTAGCGGGGGAGTCCCCGGTGAGCAGTTCTTC
TRBV6-1,-,TRBJ2-7,-,CASRDGQYAEQYF,TGTGCCAGCAGAGATGGACAGTACGCCGAGCAGTACTTC
TRBV7-2,TRBD1,TRBJ2-3,-,CASSLVGTGRTDTQYF,TGTGCCAGCAGCTTAGTTGGGACAGGGAGGACAGATACGCAGTATTTT
TRBV20-1,-,TRBJ2-1,-,CSARPNLGGPHSYNEQFF,TGCAGTGCTAGACCCAACTTGGGGGGGCCACACTCCTACAATGAGCAGTTCTTC
TRBV10-2,-,TRBJ2-7,few,CASSVLDTYEQYF,TGCGCCAGCAGTGTTTTGGACACCTACGAGCAGTACTTC
TRBV7-9,-,TRBJ1-1,-,CASSPRANTEAFF,TGTGCCAGCAGTCCCCGCGCGAACACTGAAGCTTTCTTT
TRBV11-3,TRBD1,TRBJ2-2,-,CASSSDRAAGELFF,TGTGCCAGCAGCTCGGACAGGGCTGCCGGGGAGCTGTTTTTT
TRBV27,-,TRBJ1-6,-,CASTERQGDSPLHF,TGTGCCAGCACCGAAAGGCAGGGAGATTCACCCCTCCACTTT
TRBV5-6,TRBD1,TRBJ2-1,few,CASSVPGTATYNEQFF,TGTGCCAGCAGCGTCCCCGGGACAGCAACCTACAATGAGCAGTTCTTC
TRBV5-1,-,TRBJ2-5,few,CASSLDLIQETQYF,TGCGCCAGCAGCTTGGACCTCATACAAGAGACCCAGTACTTC
TRBV11-2,-,TRBJ2-1,-,CASSEDRSSYNEQFF,TGTGCCAGCAGCGAGGACAGAAGCTCCTACAATGAGCAGTTCTTC
TRBV7-9,TRBD2,TRBJ2-7,-,CASSSTLRGTSGRYEQYF,TGTGCCAGCAGCTCAACCTTACGGGGGACTAGCGGGAGATACGAGCAGTACTTC
TRBV7-9,TRBD1,TRBJ1-1,-,CASSEGQGNTEAFF,TGTGCCAGCAGCGAGGGACAGGGGAACACTGAAGCTTTCTTT
TRBV12-3/TRBV12-4,-,TRBJ2-2,-,CASRTGGTATGELFF,TGTGCCAGCAGGACTGGCGGGACAGCAACCGGGGAGCTGTTTTTT
TRBV7-9,-,TRBJ1-1,few,CASSPEAPPKAFF,TGTGCCAGCAGCCCAGAGGCCCCCCCAAAGGCTTTCTTT
TRBV20-1,-,TRBJ2-7,few,CSAANRVSLDLYEQYF,TGCAGTGCGGCGAACCGGGTTTCCCTCGATCTTTACGAGCAGTACTTC
TRBV12-3/TRBV12-4,-,TRBJ1-5,few,CASSLGRGAGNQPQHF,TGTGCCAGCAGTCTAGGAAGGGGGGCAGGCAATCAGCCCCAGCATTTT
TRBV6-1,-,TRBJ2-7,few,CAITRANYEQYF,TGTGCCATCACGCGGGCCAACTACGAGCAGTACTTC
TRBV12-3/TRBV12-4,-,TRBJ2-3,few,CASSPTLASTDTQYF,TGTGCCAGCAGCCCTACGTTGGCCAGCACAGATACGCAGTATTTT
TRBV12-3/TRBV12-4,TRBD2,TRBJ2-2,-,CASSPRTSGRGGELFF,TGTGCCAGCAGTCCTCGCACTAGCGGGAGGGGCGGGGAGCTGTTTTTT
TRBV20-1,-,TRBJ1-6,-,CSARAGHRYDSPLHF,TGCAGTGCTAGAGCGGGGCATAGGTACGATTCACCCCTCCACTTT
TRBV4-2,-,TRBJ1-1,-,CASSQGDPGGTEAFF,TGTGCCAGCAGCCAAGGAGACCCTGGGGGCACTGAAGCTTTCTTT
TRBV10-3,-,TRBJ2-6,-,CAISVAGLNSGANVLTF,TGTGCCATCAGTGTGGCGGGACTGAACTCTGGGGCCAACGTCCTGACTTTC
TRBV4-3,TRBD1,TRBJ1-1,few,CASSPTNRGQLNTEAFF,TGCGCCAGCAGCCCGACAAATAGGGGACAGCTGAACACTGAAGCTTTCTTT
TRBV7-8,TRBD1,TRBJ2-2,few,CASSLQGALRELFF,TGTGCCAGCAGCTTGCAGGGGGCCCTCAGGGAGCTGTTTTTT